The 9 T cell receptor beta chains in this list originate from one sample, sequenced in a study of CD8 T cells in ankylosing spondylitis. Overall study results and limits: Among TCR beta sequences, a motif of eight highly homologous variants appeared characteristic of ankylosing spondylitis blood.

Antigens for these TCRs are unknown. Via MiXCR, TCRdb re-called the 5' RACE reads, giving one row per CDR3 protein. This table has around 130,000 distinct CDR3 sequences, approximately 17% appearing once. The sample comprised blood, either unsorted or a sorted T cell fraction (not recorded which). These receptors came from a male donor with ankylosing spondylitis.

The chain links TRBV15 to TRBJ2-5; D may match TRBD1 or TRBD2 (5 bases each). Trimming took off 1 base at V and 5 bases at J, with 14 bases between the two ends. Germline CDR1 LNHNV, CDR2 YYDKDF (reference sequence). This CDR3 region has 15 residues. In DNA, the CDR3 is TGTGCCACCAGCAGAGTGGGGACGTTGCGGGAGACCCAGTACTTC. Its protein is CATSRVGTLRETQYF.

Ten or more counts support this clonotype. The chain has TRBV2 and TRBJ2-4; D gene uncertain. Trimming shortened V by 1 base and J by 2 bases, and 12 bases separated the two germline ends. The CDR3 contains 16 residues. Germline CDR1 is SNHLY and CDR2 is FYNNEI. CDR3 loop: CASSEGGWETKNIQYF. In DNA, the CDR3 is TGTGCCAGCAGTGAAGGGGGATGGGAAACCAAAAACATTCAGTACTTC.

V gene TRBV7-2 combines with J gene TRBJ2-7, with D possibly matching TRBD1 (6 bases). V lost 5 bases to trimming and J lost 1 base, with 18 bases between them. Germline CDR1 reads SGHTA; CDR2 reads FQGNSA. The CDR3 length is 16 residues. The CDR3 coding sequence is TGTGCCAGCAGCATCGTACACGGGACACCATCCTACGAGCAGTACTTC. It specifies CASSIVHGTPSYEQYF. The full variable domain, with the rest looked up from reference TRBV7-2 and TRBJ2-7, is GAGVSQSPSNKVTEKGKDVELRCDPISGHTALYWYRQSLGQGLEFLIYFQGNSAPDKSGLPSDRFSAERTGGSVSTLTIQRTQQEDSAVYLCASSIVHGTPSYEQYFGPGTRLTVT.

The V gene is TRBV24-1, the J gene TRBJ2-3; TRBD2 agrees at 8 bases. Germline CDR1 is KGHDR and CDR2 is SFDVKD. The CDR3 is made up of 16 amino acids. J gave up 4 bases and V 4 bases, and 9 bases lay outside the gene matches. The CDR3 region has the DNA TGTGCCACCAGTGACTCCCCCGGACTAGCAGCAGATACGCAGTATTTT. Translation: CATSDSPGLAADTQYF.

This rearrangement joins TRBV27 to TRBJ2-7; TRBD1 is a possible D gene (5 bases). Germline V gene sequence: CDR1 MNHEY, CDR2 SMNVEV (reference sequence). The CDR3 loop spans 13 amino acids. With 6 bases removed from V and 4 bases from J, the gap between germline ends came to 13 bases. The DNA of the CDR3 is TGTGCCAGCAGCCCAGGGTGGGCATACGAGCAGTACTTC. Its translation: CASSPGWAYEQYF.

This clonotype was seen only a few times. The chain couples TRBV12-3 or TRBV12-4 to TRBJ2-3; D not resolved. This CDR3 region has 14 residues. The germline V and J ends were trimmed by 7 bases and 0 bases, with 11 bases remaining between them. Written as DNA, the CDR3 is TGTGCCAGCACCCCGGGCCCTAGCACAGATACGCAGTATTTT. The encoded protein is CASTPGPSTDTQYF.

In this sample, this clonotype turned up many times. V gene TRBV29-1 combines with J gene TRBJ2-1; 7 bases align to TRBD2. The CDR3 is made up of 12 amino acids. The germline V gene has CDR1 SQVTM and CDR2 ANQGSEA. Trimming removed 5 bases from V and 9 bases from J; junction bases left unmatched: 7. Here the CDR3 DNA reads TGCAGCGTTTCCCCCGGACTAGGTGAGCAGTTCTTC. This gives the protein CSVSPGLGEQFF.

The chain links TRBV6-2 or TRBV6-3 to TRBJ2-5; 7 positions match TRBD2. This CDR3 comprises 12 residues. Germline V gene lookup returns CDR1 MNHEY and CDR2 SVGEGT. The J segment lost 5 bases and the V segment lost 6 bases, leaving 3 bases of the junction unmatched. CDR3 DNA sequence: TGTGCCAGCAGACCCGGGGGGGAGACCCAGTACTTC. This encodes CASRPGGETQYF.

CDR3 region: CASSQEARNEQFF. The CDR3 nucleotides read TGTGCCAGCAGCCAAGAGGCCAGAAATGAGCAGTTCTTC. The chain carries TRBV3-1 and TRBJ2-1; D gene unclear. Germline loops: CDR1 LGHDT, CDR2 YNNKEL (reference sequence). There are 13 residues in the CDR3. Trimming removed 0 bases at V and 7 bases at J, with 7 bases between.